This paragraph reports one T cell receptor (beta chain). Its matching antigen is unknown. TCRdb's table, derived via immunoSEQ multiplex PCR, lists solely in-frame clones and lacks some. The sample contains around 89,000 clones, roughly 93% of which appear only once. This sample was taken from a study of OX40 agonist ivuxolimab in advanced cancers. Study overall: Dose-escalation patients' cancers were hepatocellular carcinoma, melanoma, renal cell or head and neck cancer.

The CDR3 loop spans 13 amino acids. Germline assignment: CDR1 SGDLS and CDR2 YYNGEE. V gave up 0 bases and J gave up 5 bases, with 7 bases separating them. Study-level results: A proportion of nonresponders additionally exhibited low normalized T-cell clonal expansion. What antigens the expanded peripheral T cells recognized was never established.

This material consisted of CD4+ or CD8+ T cells sorted from blood, taken in a trial of the OX40 agonist ivuxolimab. The TCR comes from an adult with an advanced solid tumor such as melanoma, head and neck, liver or kidney cancer. J is TRBJ2-3 and V is TRBV9; D not resolved. CDR3 DNA sequence: TGTGCCAGCAGCGTAGGGAACGGAGATACGCAGTATTTT. The encoded protein is CASSVGNGDTQYF.